One sample yielded the 9 T cell receptor beta chains listed below, sequenced in a study of cytomegalovirus exposure and HLA in healthy donors. PCR primers comprised 60 Vbeta and 13 Jbeta primers. Sequenced by immunoSEQ multiplex PCR; TCRdb stores in-frame clones only, minus some. The sample has over 100,000 clones, around 81% seen once. The sequenced material came from PBMCs. The source of these receptors is a woman between 25 and 40 years old in good health and CMV-seronegative.

V is TRBV5-1 and J is TRBJ2-7; 7 bases fit TRBD2. The germline V gene encodes CDR1 SGHRS and CDR2 YFSETQ. With V trimmed by 0 bases and J by 1 base, 10 bases remained unmatched. CDR3 length: 17 residues. This CDR3 is CASSLGLAVGGSYEQYF. CDR3 nucleotide sequence: TGCGCCAGCAGCTTGGGCCTAGCGGTAGGTGGATCCTACGAGCAGTACTTC.

This chain uses TRBV30 with TRBJ2-5; 9 nucleotides align to TRBD1. From germline, CDR1 is GTSNPN and CDR2 SVGIG (reference sequence). This CDR3 contains 13 residues. V trimming: 5 bases; J trimming: 7 bases; junction bases outside the gene matches: 8. CDR3 sequence: CAWGPRQGGTQYF. CDR3 in DNA: TGTGCCTGGGGGCCTCGACAGGGGGGGACCCAGTACTTC.

The chain is built from TRBV6-5 and TRBJ2-7, with 13 bases that match TRBD2. The CDR3 covers 15 residues. The germline V gene has CDR1 MNHEY and CDR2 SVGAGI. J was trimmed by 2 bases and V by 6 bases; bases with no gene match: 4. CDR3 sequence reads: CASRAGLAGAYEQYF. The CDR3, as DNA: TGTGCCAGCAGGGCTGGACTAGCGGGAGCCTACGAGCAGTACTTC.

The V gene is TRBV18, the J gene TRBJ2-7; the match to TRBD2 covers 9 bases. Germline CDR1 and CDR2: KGHSH and LQKENI. Trimming took 1 base from V and 1 from J; bases not matched to a gene: 11. This CDR3 comprises 18 residues. The CDR3 loop is CASSPQVRSLAGSYEQYF. CDR3 sequence (DNA): TGTGCCAGCTCACCACAGGTTCGAAGCCTAGCGGGATCCTACGAGCAGTACTTC. The variable domain in full, with the rest retrieved from reference TRBV18 and TRBJ2-7, is NAGVMQNPRHLVRRRGQEARLRCSPMKGHSHVYWYRQLPEEGLKFMVYLQKENIIDESGMPKERFSAEFPKEGPSILRIQQVVRGDSAAYFCASSPQVRSLAGSYEQYFGPGTRLTVT.

The V gene is TRBV2, the J gene TRBJ1-1, with D tentatively TRBD1 (6 bases). The germline V and J ends were trimmed by 9 bases and 0 bases, with 11 bases remaining between them. The germline V gene encodes CDR1 SNHLY and CDR2 FYNNEI. The CDR3 length is 13 residues. The CDR3 bases are TGTGCCAGTATCAGGGGACTGAACACTGAAGCTTTCTTT. Amino acid sequence: CASIRGLNTEAFF.

This clone was observed a single time. The chain has TRBV7-2 and TRBJ2-1, with D possibly matching TRBD2 (6 bases). From germline, CDR1 is SGHTA and CDR2 FQGNSA. V lost 5 bases and J 9 bases, leaving 11 bases between the germline ends. The CDR3 sequence is 12 residues long. CDR3 nucleotide sequence: TGTGCCAGCAGCAAGGGGAGGTTTGAGCAGTTCTTC. Encoded protein: CASSKGRFEQFF. The full variable domain, completed using reference TRBV7-2 and TRBJ2-1, is GAGVSQSPSNKVTEKGKDVELRCDPISGHTALYWYRQSLGQGLEFLIYFQGNSAPDKSGLPSDRFSAERTGGSVSTLTIQRTQQEDSAVYLCASSKGRFEQFFGPGTRLTVL.

The chain joins TRBV27 to TRBJ2-1, with a possible D match to TRBD2 (5 bases). This CDR3 contains 13 residues. Germline CDR1 is MNHEY and CDR2 is SMNVEV (reference sequence). V lost 4 bases, J lost 12 bases, and 16 bases lay in between. The CDR3 loop reads CASSSATGKGQFF. In nucleotides, the CDR3 is TGTGCCAGCAGTTCCGCCACGGGAAAAGGGCAGTTCTTC.

This clone occurred a few times. J is TRBJ1-4 and V is TRBV28; 9 nucleotides agree with TRBD1. Germline CDR1 is MDHEN and CDR2 is SYDVKM. V lost 6 bases and J lost 4; bases outside the gene matches: 3. The CDR3 is 14 amino acids. CDR3 DNA: TGTGCCAGCAGCCAGACAGGGGGTAATGAAAAACTGTTTTTT. This encodes CASSQTGGNEKLFF.

V is TRBV5-4 and J is TRBJ2-5, with TRBD2 matching over 13 bases. Germline-derived CDR1 and CDR2 are SGHNT and YYREEE (reference sequence). The CDR3 sequence is 15 residues long. Trimming cost V 3 bases and J 4 bases; bases outside gene matches: 3. CDR3 sequence: CASSSRLAGGETQYF. The CDR3 nucleotides are TGTGCCAGCAGCTCAAGACTAGCGGGAGGAGAGACCCAGTACTTC. Using reference TRBV5-4 and TRBJ2-5 for the parts outside the CDR3, the full variable domain is ETGVTQSPTHLIKTRGQQVTLRCSSQSGHNTVSWYQQALGQGPQFIFQYYREEENGRGNFPPRFSGLQFPNYSSELNVNALELDDSALYLCASSSRLAGGETQYFGPGTRLLVL.